Reported below is one T cell receptor beta chain. There is no known antigen for this receptor. No much larger clone is present one base from it, and per-base qualities are unavailable. The library was produced with RACE. Sequencing took place on a NextSeq 500. Library preparation attached unique molecular identifiers to individual cDNA molecules for quantitative, reproducible TCR counting. Each blood RNA sample was used to sequence both TCR alpha and TCR beta chains. As for the original processing: A median of about 89,000 TCRs per sample was observed, with a range of roughly 23,224 to 750,000. The Decombinator software suite was used to annotate V, J and CDR3 in the TCR reads. For the PS versus PT1 abundance plots, all samples were subsampled to the same number of TCRs (28,000). TCRs were defined as expanded if absent before sensitization and observed at least eight times at the 2-week time point. The public sequencing data were trimmed at Q25 with fastp and processed into clonotypes with MiXCR by TCRdb, which kept only in-frame beta chains. Identical CDR3 protein sequences are pooled into one entry, listed with their most common genes and DNA. The V and J calls were not made by the authors but by TCRdb's processing. The sample includes more than 250,000 distinct CDR3 sequences, with about 9% observed a single time. Around 2.5% of the sample is in the top ten clones.

The data originate from a study of human T cells and chemical hapten exposure (dated by TCRdb to the early 2020s). Describing the broader study: For sensitization, 2% DPC in acetone was applied to an approximately 2 cm by approximately 2 cm area of upper inner arm skin. Weekly therapeutic DPC doses were additionally applied to the scalp of patients throughout the roughly 25-week study period. Patch tests used Finn chambers with 0.01% DPC on the upper back, scored after 6 days by International Contact Dermatitis Research Group standards. Most of the patients in the cohort were female, and the cohort covered alopecia areata with under or over 50% scalp involvement, alopecia totalis and alopecia universalis. The libraries were sequenced as a pool, and the TCR yield per sample differed mostly because of small variations in library volumes within the pool. Peripheral blood TCR repertoire changes were tracked in vivo in alopecia patients during primary and secondary sensitization to the hapten diphenylcyclopropenone (DPC). Patient blood was sampled pre-sensitization (week 0) and at 2, 6 and about 24 weeks after DPC sensitization. Roughly 30 alopecia patients provided blood for TCR sequencing at one to four time points (pre-sensitization, 2, 6 and 24 weeks).

The time point label on this specimen signifies: pre-sensitization, week 0. In light of the paper, this sample's treatment or condition label describes: therapeutic diphenylcyclopropenone sensitization with weekly scalp DPC. At every patch-test visit, the blood draw took place before the patch test was put on. Eligible patients were aged 18 to 70, diagnosed with alopecia, deemed suitable for DPC therapy, and excluded if pregnant. Unfractionated whole blood was collected in Tempus Blood RNA tubes, and total RNA was extracted from that blood. From the cysteine up to the phenylalanine, the CDR3 has a length of 13 residues. Just the 39-base CDR3 DNA is kept, in frame starting at base 1. V is cut back by 5 bases and J by 1 base, with 1 base in the junction unmatched. CDR1 is given as SQVTM and CDR2 as ANQGSEA, both from the germline V gene. Broader findings and caveats from the paper: Compared with pre-sensitization or healthy control sets, expanded TCRs formed significantly more large CDR3 similarity clusters, which is consistent with antigen-driven responses. After repeated subsampling, changes were observed in the strength of the expansion versus patch-test correlation and in the threshold at which the correlation became significant. DPC sensitization did not change how many TCRs were above 1 in 1000 frequency, and no evidence was found of alterations in global repertoire structure. Patch test score correlated positively with the number of PT1 expanded TCRs, reaching significance at thresholds 8, 16 and 32 but not at 4. Because every patient had alopecia, a presumed autoimmune disease, the patients' immune response might differ from that of healthy individuals.

The chain is assembled from TRBV29-1 and TRBJ2-5; TRBD1 lines up with 10 middle nucleotides. The material sequenced was whole blood, taken in connection with sensitization to the hapten diphenylcyclopropenone (DPC). The source is a woman aged 40 to 50 with alopecia areata. Some clones in this sample may be carry-over from other donors' samples. The CDR3 reads as follows: CSVRDRGQETQYF. DNA sequence: TGCAGCGTTAGGGACAGGGGCCAAGAGACCCAGTACTTC.